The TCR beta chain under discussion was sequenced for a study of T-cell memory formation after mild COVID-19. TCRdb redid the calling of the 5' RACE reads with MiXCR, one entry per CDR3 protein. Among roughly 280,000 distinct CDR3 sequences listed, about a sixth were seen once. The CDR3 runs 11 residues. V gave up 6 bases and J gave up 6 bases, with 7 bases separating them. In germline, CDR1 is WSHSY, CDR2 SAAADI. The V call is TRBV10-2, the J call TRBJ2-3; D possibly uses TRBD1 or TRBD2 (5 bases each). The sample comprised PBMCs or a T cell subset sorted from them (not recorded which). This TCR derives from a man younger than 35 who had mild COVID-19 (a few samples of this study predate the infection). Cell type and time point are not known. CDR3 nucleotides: TGCGCCAGCAGATGGGGGGATACGCAGTATTTT. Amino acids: CASRWGDTQYF.